The sequence of this TCR beta chain was determined in a study of circulating and synovial CD4+ cells in juvenile arthritis. Germline lookup yields CDR1 SEHNR and CDR2 FQNEAQ (reference sequence). CDR3 length: 14 residues. With 5 bases removed from V and 1 base from J, the gap between germline ends came to 8 bases. Notes on the study in general: The pathogenic-like versus bulk T cell difference escaped Vbeta family analysis. Diversity here was lower than in bulk blood CD4 cells. CPL and bulk CD4 samples differed at least tenfold in T cell genomes. Circulating pathogenic-like lymphocytes shared a substantially higher fraction of CDR3 sequences with synovium than bulk blood.

As concerns this clone: As yet, its antigen is unknown.

Repertoires were generated with immunoSEQ multiplex PCR, while TCRdb's copy carries only in-frame clones and drops some. The repertoire holds fewer than 40,000 clones, roughly 95% seen once, with less than 0.2% in the top ten. This sequence originates from a human donor with juvenile idiopathic arthritis. The chain joins TRBV7-9 to TRBJ2-2; no definite D call. Sequenced: CD4+ T cells from blood. This chain's CDR3 is CASSLRRNTGELFF. CDR3 bases: TGTGCCAGCAGCCTGCGGAGGAACACCGGGGAGCTGTTTTTT.